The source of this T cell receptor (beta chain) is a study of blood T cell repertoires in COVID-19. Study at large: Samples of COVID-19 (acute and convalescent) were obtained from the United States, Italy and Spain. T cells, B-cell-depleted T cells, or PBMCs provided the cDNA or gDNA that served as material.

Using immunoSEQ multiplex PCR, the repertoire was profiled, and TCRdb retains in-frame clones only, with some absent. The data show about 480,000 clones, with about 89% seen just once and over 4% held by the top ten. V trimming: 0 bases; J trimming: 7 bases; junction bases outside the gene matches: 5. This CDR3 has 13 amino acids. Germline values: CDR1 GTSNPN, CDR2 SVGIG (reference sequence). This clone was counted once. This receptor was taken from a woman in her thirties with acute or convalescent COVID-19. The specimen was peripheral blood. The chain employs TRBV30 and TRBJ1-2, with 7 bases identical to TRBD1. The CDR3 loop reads CAWSVIQGSGYTF. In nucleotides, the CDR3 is TGTGCCTGGAGTGTGATACAGGGGTCTGGCTACACCTTC.